This TCR beta chain was obtained from a study of blood T cells in healthy people across ages. Through a sample-barcoded 5' primer and a J-beta primer mix, a second PCR was run for roughly 6 to 12 cycles. TCRdb passed the 5' RACE reads through MiXCR, listing each CDR3 protein once. The sample contains about a million distinct CDR3 sequences, just over 50% of which appear only once. This CDR3 is 12 amino acids long. Germline V gene lookup returns CDR1 SQVTM and CDR2 ANQGSEA. Trimming took off 5 bases at V and 4 bases at J, with 11 bases between the two ends. Remarks on this clonotype: Its antigen is still unknown.

Study-wide results and caveats: Naive CD4+ cells and diversity were both higher in long-lived donors than in aged donors. As age increased, TCR beta diversity per million T cells fell in a roughly linear fashion.

The TCR originated in a woman aged 55-70 years in good health. The sample was blood. The chain has TRBV29-1 and TRBJ1-1; D remains unclear. As DNA, the CDR3 is TGCAGCGTTTCGACGGATCTCACTGAAGCTTTCTTT. Translation: CSVSTDLTEAFF.